This TCR beta chain was captured in a study of blood T cell repertoires in COVID-19 (dated by TCRdb to the early 2020s). Turning to the overall study: Samples from collaborators originated in the United States, Italy and Spain and spanned both the acute and convalescent phases of COVID-19. The dataset comprised deeply sampled blood TCRbeta repertoires from subjects exposed to, actively infected with, or recovered from COVID-19. The repertoires were released in a freely available public database meant as a resource for research on the immune response to SARS-CoV-2. The samples were drawn from the first 160 participants of the ongoing ImmuneRACE study and from some 1,300 subjects provided by 6 global collaborators. The prospective study material was composed of cDNA or gDNA derived from T cells, B-cell-depleted T cells, or PBMCs. Sample metadata almost always included a de-identified subject ID, COVID-19 status, age in years and sex. Where available, HLA class I and class II types were taken from metadata supplied by the sample provider and were not determined by assay-based typing.

The immunoSEQ Assay, a bias-controlled multiplex PCR, was used to amplify TCRbeta CDR3 regions from genomic DNA. The study's processing was this. Nucleated cell counts per sample were estimated from amplification of reference gene primers within the assay. To quantify the absolute abundance of each unique TCRbeta CDR3 rearrangement, sequence reads were collapsed and filtered. For each sample, productive Simpson clonality was calculated as the square root of Simpson's diversity index over productive rearrangements. TCRdb obtained this table from immuneACCESS and retained in-frame rearrangements with V and J assigned. These tables miss some clones; where compared with another copy, unresolved V genes account for less than half of the shortfall, and the remainder is unexplained. The V and J calls and clone size were taken over from that table, and D and trimming were inferred from the DNA. The sample data list 110,000 to 150,000 clones, and 78% of these were observed just once. The ten largest clones represent about 1.8% of the sample.

CDR1 and CDR2 are read off the germline V gene (reference sequence) as DFQATT and SNEGSKA. V loses 7 bases, J loses 3 bases, and the germline ends lie 10 bases apart. The CDR3 runs 11 residues from the cysteine to the phenylalanine. The retained sequence is limited to the CDR3, 33 bases, with the frame set at the first base. The collaborating institutions used their own protocols to collect whole blood in K2EDTA tubes. For TCRbeta analysis, collaborators shipped samples in one of three forms: frozen whole blood, isolated PBMCs, or DNA extracted from either of those sample types. As regards this clone: The specificity of this receptor is unknown. Per-base qualities were not stored, and no clone one base away is much larger.

General findings and caveats noted by the study authors: The quantity of clinical and demographic metadata differed by source and by participant and was supplied without curation.

The sample was peripheral blood. This receptor was taken from a woman aged 55-69 years with acute or convalescent COVID-19. The chain links TRBV20-1 with TRBJ2-7, with a tentative D gene TRBD2 over 6 matching bases. Here the CDR3 is given as CSVGGDYEQYF. DNA sequence: TGCAGTGTCGGCGGGGACTACGAGCAGTACTTC.